This T cell receptor beta chain is drawn from a study of blood T cell repertoires in COVID-19. Generated by immunoSEQ multiplex PCR, the TCRdb table keeps only in-frame clones and is missing some. The repertoire has a few hundred thousand clones, around 86% of them found once; the top ten carry approximately 2.2%. There are 13 residues in the CDR3. Germline lookup yields CDR1 SGHRS and CDR2 YFSETQ. V was pared by 3 bases and J by 6 bases, with 13 bases between. This clonotype was obtained from a man aged 50-60 years with acute or convalescent COVID-19. Input material: peripheral blood. The genes are TRBV5-1 and TRBJ2-7; tentatively, D is TRBD1 (6 bases). Written as DNA, the CDR3 is TGCGCCAGCAGCTCGGATACAGGGACCGAGCAGTACTTC. Protein: CASSSDTGTEQYF.